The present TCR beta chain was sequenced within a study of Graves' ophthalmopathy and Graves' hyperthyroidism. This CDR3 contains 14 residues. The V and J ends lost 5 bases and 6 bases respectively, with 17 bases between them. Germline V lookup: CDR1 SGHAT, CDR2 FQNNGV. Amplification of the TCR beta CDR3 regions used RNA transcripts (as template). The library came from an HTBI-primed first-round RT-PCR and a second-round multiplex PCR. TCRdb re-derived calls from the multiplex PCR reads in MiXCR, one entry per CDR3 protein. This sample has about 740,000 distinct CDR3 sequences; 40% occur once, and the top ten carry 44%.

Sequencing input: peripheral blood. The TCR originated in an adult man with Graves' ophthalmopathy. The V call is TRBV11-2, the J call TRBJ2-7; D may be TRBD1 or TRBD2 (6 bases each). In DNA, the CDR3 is TGTGCCAGCAGCCCGGCGGGATCAGGGGCCGAGCAGTACTTC. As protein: CASSPAGSGAEQYF.